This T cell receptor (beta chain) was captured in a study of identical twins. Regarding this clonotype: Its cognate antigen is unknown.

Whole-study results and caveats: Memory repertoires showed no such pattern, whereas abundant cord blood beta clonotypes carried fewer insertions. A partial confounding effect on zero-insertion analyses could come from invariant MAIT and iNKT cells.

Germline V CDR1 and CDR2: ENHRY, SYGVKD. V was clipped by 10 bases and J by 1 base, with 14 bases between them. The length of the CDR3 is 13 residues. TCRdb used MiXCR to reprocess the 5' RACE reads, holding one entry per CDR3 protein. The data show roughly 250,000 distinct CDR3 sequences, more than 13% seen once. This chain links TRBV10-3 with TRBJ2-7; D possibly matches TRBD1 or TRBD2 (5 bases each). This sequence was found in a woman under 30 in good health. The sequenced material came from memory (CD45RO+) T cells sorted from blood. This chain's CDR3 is CATAGTESYEQYF. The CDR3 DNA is TGTGCCACGGCCGGGACGGAATCCTACGAGCAGTACTTC.